This TCR beta chain was found in a study of TIL therapy for anti-PD-1-resistant metastatic lung cancer. Study context: By whole-exome sequencing, median non-synonymous tumor mutation burden was around 1.4 mutations per megabase.

The immunoSEQ assay was v3. TCRdb's table, derived via immunoSEQ multiplex PCR, lists solely in-frame clones and lacks some. This sample yields 95,000 or so clones, of which roughly two thirds are seen a single time; roughly 11% belongs to the top ten. Losses at the gene ends were 3 bases for V and 4 bases for J; bases not matched to a gene: 5. There are 14 residues in the CDR3. Germline V gene lookup returns CDR1 KGHSH and CDR2 LQKENI. Only one count was recorded for this clone. Time point in this sample: pre-treatment sample, taken before nivolumab and TIL therapy. Most excised metastases sampled were pleural nodules or supraclavicular lymph nodes. Patients then received nivolumab; progressors got lymphodepletion, TIL and IL-2.

The material was tumor tissue, obtained at baseline. The receptor was isolated from a person aged 25-85 years with non-small cell lung cancer. This chain joins TRBV18 and TRBJ2-7, with 8 bases matching TRBD1. The CDR3 sequence: CASSPTGTGYEQYF. In DNA form, the CDR3 reads TGTGCCAGCTCACCGACCGGGACAGGATACGAGCAGTACTTC.